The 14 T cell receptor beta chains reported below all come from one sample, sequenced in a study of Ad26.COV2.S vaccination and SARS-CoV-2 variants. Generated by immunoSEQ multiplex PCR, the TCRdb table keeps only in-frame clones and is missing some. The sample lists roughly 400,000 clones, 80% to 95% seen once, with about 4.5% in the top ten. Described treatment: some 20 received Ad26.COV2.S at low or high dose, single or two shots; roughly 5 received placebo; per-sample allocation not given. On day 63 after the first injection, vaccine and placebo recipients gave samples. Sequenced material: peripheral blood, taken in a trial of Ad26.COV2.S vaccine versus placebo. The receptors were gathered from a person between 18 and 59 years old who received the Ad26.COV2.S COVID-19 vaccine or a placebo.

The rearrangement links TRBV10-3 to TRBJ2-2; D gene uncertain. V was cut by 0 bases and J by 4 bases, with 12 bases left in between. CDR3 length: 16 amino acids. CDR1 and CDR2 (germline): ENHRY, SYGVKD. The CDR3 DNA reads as TGTGCCATCAGTGAGTCTCAGACCTACTCCACCGGGGAGCTGTTTTTT. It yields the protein CAISESQTYSTGELFF.

The DNA of the CDR3 is TGTGCCAGCGTCCCTAGGGGGGCGAACAATGAGCAGTTCTTC. Encoded protein: CASVPRGANNEQFF. The V and J genes are TRBV2 and TRBJ2-1, with D perhaps matching TRBD1 or TRBD2 (6 bases each). Trimming stripped 8 bases from V and 5 bases from J, with 16 bases between. The germline V gene has CDR1 SNHLY and CDR2 FYNNEI. The CDR3 runs 14 residues.

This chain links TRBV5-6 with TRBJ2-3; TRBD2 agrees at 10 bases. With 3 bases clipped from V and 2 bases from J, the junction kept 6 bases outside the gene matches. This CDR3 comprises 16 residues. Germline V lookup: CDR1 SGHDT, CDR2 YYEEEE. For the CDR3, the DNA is TGTGCCAGCAGCTGGGAGGGACTAGCGAACACAGATACGCAGTATTTT. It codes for CASSWEGLANTDTQYF.

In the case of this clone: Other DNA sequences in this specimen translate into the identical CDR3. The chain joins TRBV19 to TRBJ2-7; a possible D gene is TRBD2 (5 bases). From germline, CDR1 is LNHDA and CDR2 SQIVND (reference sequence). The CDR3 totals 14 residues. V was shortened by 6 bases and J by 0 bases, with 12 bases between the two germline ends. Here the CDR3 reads CASSVGRGSYEQYF. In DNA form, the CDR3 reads TGTGCCAGTAGCGTAGGACGGGGCTCCTACGAGCAGTACTTC.

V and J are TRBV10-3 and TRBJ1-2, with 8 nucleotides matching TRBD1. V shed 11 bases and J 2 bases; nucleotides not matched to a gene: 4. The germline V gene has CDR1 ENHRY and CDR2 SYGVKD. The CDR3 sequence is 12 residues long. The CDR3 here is CASGTGNYGYTF. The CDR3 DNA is TGTGCCTCAGGGACAGGAAACTATGGCTACACCTTC.

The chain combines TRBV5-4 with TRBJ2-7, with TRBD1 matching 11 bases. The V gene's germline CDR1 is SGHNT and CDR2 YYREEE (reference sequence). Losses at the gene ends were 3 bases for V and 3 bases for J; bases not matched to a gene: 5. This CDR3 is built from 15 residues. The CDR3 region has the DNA TGTGCCAGCAGCTCGGACAGGGGGCGCATCTACGAGCAGTACTTC. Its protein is CASSSDRGRIYEQYF.

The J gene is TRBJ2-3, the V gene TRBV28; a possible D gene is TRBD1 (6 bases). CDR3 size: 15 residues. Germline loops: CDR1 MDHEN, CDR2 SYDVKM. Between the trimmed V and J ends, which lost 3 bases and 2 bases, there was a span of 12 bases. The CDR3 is CASSFQQGFTDTQYF. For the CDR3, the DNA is TGTGCCAGCAGTTTCCAACAGGGCTTCACAGATACGCAGTATTTT.

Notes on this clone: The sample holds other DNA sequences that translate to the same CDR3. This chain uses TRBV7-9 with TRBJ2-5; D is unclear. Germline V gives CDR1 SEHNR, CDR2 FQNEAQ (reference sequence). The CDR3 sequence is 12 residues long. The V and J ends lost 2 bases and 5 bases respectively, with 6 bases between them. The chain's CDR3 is CASSLYGETQYF. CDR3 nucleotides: TGTGCCAGCAGCTTATATGGGGAGACCCAGTACTTC. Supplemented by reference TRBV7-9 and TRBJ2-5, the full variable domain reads DTGVSQNPRHKITKRGQNVTFRCDPISEHNRLYWYRQTLGQGPEFLTYFQNEAQLEKSRLLSDRFSAERPKGSFSTLEIQRTEQGDSAMYLCASSLYGETQYFGPGTRLLVL.

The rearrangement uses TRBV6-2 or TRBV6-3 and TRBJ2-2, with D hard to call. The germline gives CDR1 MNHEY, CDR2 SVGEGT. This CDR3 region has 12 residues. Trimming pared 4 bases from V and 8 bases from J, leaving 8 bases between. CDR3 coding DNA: TGTGCCAGCAGTTTCGGGTGGGGGGAGCTGTTTTTT. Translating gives CASSFGWGELFF.

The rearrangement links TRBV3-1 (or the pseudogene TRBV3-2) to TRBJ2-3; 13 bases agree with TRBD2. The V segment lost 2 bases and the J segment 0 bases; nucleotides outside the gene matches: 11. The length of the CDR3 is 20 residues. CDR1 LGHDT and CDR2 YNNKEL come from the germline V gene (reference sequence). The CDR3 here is CASSQPGLAGSLRSTDTQYF. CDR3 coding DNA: TGTGCCAGCAGCCAACCGGGACTAGCGGGATCGCTTAGAAGCACAGATACGCAGTATTTT.

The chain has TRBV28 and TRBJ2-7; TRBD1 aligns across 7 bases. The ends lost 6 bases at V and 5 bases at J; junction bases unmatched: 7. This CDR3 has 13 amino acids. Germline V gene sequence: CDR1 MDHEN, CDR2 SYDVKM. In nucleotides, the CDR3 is TGTGCCAGCAGGACAGGGCCCACCGACGAGCAGTACTTC. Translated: CASRTGPTDEQYF.

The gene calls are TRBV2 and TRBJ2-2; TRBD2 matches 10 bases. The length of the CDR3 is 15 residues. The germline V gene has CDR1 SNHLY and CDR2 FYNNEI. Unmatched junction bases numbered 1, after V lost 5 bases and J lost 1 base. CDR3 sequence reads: CASSWTSGNTGELFF. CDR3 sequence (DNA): TGTGCCAGCAGTTGGACTAGCGGGAACACCGGGGAGCTGTTTTTT. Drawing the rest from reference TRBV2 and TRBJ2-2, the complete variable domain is EPEVTQTPSHQVTQMGQEVILRCVPISNHLYFYWYRQILGQKVEFLVSFYNNEISEKSEIFDDQFSVERPDGSNFTLKIRSTKLEDSAMYFCASSWTSGNTGELFFGEGSRLTVL.

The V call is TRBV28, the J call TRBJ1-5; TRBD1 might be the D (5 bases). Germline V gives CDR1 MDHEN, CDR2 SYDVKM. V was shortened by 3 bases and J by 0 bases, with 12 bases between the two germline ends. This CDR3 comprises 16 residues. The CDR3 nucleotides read TGTGCCAGCAGTTTGGGGGGACTCGATAGCAATCAGCCCCAGCATTTT. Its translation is CASSLGGLDSNQPQHF. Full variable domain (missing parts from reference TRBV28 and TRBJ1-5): DVKVTQSSRYLVKRTGEKVFLECVQDMDHENMFWYRQDPGLGLRLIYFSYDVKMKEKGDIPEGYSVSREKKERFSLILESASTNQTSMYLCASSLGGLDSNQPQHFGDGTRLSIL.

CDR3 in amino acids: CATSERALPNNEQFF. The CDR3 DNA reads as TGTGCCACCAGTGAGAGGGCCCTTCCCAACAATGAGCAGTTCTTC. The chain carries TRBV24-1 and TRBJ2-1, with D perhaps matching TRBD2 (5 bases). V gave up 4 bases and J gave up 5 bases, with 14 bases separating them. CDR1 KGHDR and CDR2 SFDVKD come from the germline V gene. This CDR3 comprises 15 residues.